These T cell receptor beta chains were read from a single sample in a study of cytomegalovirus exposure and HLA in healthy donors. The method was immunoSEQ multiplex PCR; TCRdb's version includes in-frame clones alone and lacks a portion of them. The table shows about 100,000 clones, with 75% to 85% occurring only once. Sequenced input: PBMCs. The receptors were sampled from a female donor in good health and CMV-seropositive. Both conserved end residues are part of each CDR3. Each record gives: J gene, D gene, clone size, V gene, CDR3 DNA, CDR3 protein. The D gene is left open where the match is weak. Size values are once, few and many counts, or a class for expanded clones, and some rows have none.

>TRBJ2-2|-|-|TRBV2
TGTGCCAGCAGTTACTACTCCCTGAACACCGGGGAGCTGTTTTTT
CASSYYSLNTGELFF
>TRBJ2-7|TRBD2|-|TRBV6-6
TGTGCCAGCAGTCCCGGGGATAGCGGGAGGAAACACGAGCAGTACTTC
CASSPGDSGRKHEQYF
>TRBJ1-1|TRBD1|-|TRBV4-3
TGCGCCAGCAGCTTTGGACAGGGGAGCGTGGCTGAAGCTTTCTTT
CASSFGQGSVAEAFF
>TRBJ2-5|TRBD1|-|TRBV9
TGTGCCAGCAGCCCTCGACAGGGCGTGTCGACCCAGTACTTC
CASSPRQGVSTQYF
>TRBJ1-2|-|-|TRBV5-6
TGTGCCAGCAGCTTCCCCATGCGGGATGGCTACACCTTC
CASSFPMRDGYTF
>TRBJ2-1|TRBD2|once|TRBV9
TGTGCCAGCAGCTTCCAACTAGCGTTGAGCTCCTACAATGAGCAGTTCTTC
CASSFQLALSSYNEQFF
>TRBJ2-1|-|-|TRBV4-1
TGCGCCAGCAGCCAACTAGAAGGTGGCGGGCTCTACAATGAGCAGTTCTTC
CASSQLEGGGLYNEQFF
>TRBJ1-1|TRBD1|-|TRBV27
TGTGCCAGCAGCTGGACAGGGGACACTGAAGCTTTCTTT
CASSWTGDTEAFF
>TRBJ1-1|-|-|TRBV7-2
TGTGCCAGCAGCTCCCAGGGGTACACTGAAGCTTTCTTT
CASSSQGYTEAFF
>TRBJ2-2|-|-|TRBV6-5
TGTGCCAGCAGTTCCAAGAACACCGGGGAGCTGTTTTTT
CASSSKNTGELFF
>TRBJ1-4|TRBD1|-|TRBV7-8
TGTGCCAGCAGCTTATCCCGGCGGGACAGATTTTTTGCAACTAATGAAAAACTGTTTTTT
CASSLSRRDRFFATNEKLFF
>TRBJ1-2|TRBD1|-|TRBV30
TGTGCCTGGAACAAAGGACAGGGGATTGATGGCTACACCTTC
CAWNKGQGIDGYTF
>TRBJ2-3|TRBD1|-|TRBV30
TGTGCCTGGAGTCGGAAACAGGGGACAGATACGCAGTATTTT
CAWSRKQGTDTQYF
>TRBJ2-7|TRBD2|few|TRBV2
TGTGCCAGCAGTGACGGGGGGTACGAGCAGTACTTC
CASSDGGYEQYF
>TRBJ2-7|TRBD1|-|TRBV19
TGTGCCAGTAGTCTCGGGACAGCCCACCACGAGCAGTACTTC
CASSLGTAHHEQYF
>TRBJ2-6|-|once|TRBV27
TGTGCCAGCAGTCCTTACAACTCTGGGGCCAACGTCCTGACTTTC
CASSPYNSGANVLTF
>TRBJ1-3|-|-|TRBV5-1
TGCGCCAGCAGCGCAGGGTCTGGAAACACCATATATTTT
CASSAGSGNTIYF
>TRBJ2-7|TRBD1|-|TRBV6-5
TGTGCCAGCAGTTACTCTCCGACAGGGACCTACGAGCAGTACTTC
CASSYSPTGTYEQYF
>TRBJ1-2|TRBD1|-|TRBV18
TGTGCCAGCTCGCTAACTGGACAGGACCCTACTCGCAACTATGGCTACACCTTC
CASSLTGQDPTRNYGYTF
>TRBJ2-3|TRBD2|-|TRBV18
TGTGCCAGCTCACCATTACATGGGACTAGCGGGGGCCATAGCACAGATACGCAGTATTTT
CASSPLHGTSGGHSTDTQYF
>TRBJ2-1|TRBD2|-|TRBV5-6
TGTGCCAGCAGCTGGGGGGGGGATAACTACAATGAGCAGTTCTTC
CASSWGGDNYNEQFF
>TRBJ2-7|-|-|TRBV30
TGTGCCGCCCACGGGGGCTACGAGCAGTACTTC
CAAHGGYEQYF
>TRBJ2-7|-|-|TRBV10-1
TGCGCCAGCAGTGAGCCCAGGGGGGACGAGCAGTACTTC
CASSEPRGDEQYF
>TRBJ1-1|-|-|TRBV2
TGTGCCAGCAACAAGGCGGCGAACACTGAAGCTTTCTTT
CASNKAANTEAFF
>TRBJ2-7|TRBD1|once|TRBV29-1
TGCAGCGTTGGCCTGACAGGGGAGAGCTCCTACGAGCAGTACTTC
CSVGLTGESSYEQYF
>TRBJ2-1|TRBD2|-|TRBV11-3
TGTGCCAGCAGCTTAGGGGGCGGGGGGGGCTACAATGAGCAGTTCTTC
CASSLGGGGGYNEQFF
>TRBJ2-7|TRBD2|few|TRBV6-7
TGTGCCAGCAGTTACCCTAAACGACTAGCGGAACTCTACGAGCAGTACTTC
CASSYPKRLAELYEQYF